The clone carrying this T cell receptor (beta chain) showed up many times. Its specificity is not known. This sample is drawn from a study of T-cell reconstitution after alpha-beta-depleted transplantation in children. Unique molecular identifiers featured in how the TCRbeta library was prepared. A single record per CDR3 protein comes from TCRdb applying MiXCR to the PCR reads. The sample lists around 30,000 distinct CDR3 sequences; under 7.5% were seen once. Germline CDR1 reads MNHEY; CDR2 reads SVGAGI. CDR3 length: 15 residues. Deletions cut 6 bases from V and 2 bases from J, with 14 bases between. Points from the study as a whole: Surviving recipient T cells and thymic progenitors produced the high day-60 TCRbeta diversity seen in some patients. Two months or so post-transplant, alpha-beta T cells reportedly derived from several hundred expanded graft clones. Newly generated T cells supplied most T-cell counts and diversity one year post-transplant.

The chain couples TRBV6-5 to TRBJ1-5; D possibly corresponds to TRBD1 (6 bases). The sequence derives from a child less than two years old who had a stem cell transplant for acute myeloid leukemia, so the T cells may come from the graft donor. Material: peripheral blood, obtained 60 days after TCRalphabeta/CD19-depleted stem cell transplant. CDR3 sequence reads: CASRPDSVGNQPQHF. CDR3 sequence (DNA): TGTGCCAGCAGACCGGACAGCGTCGGCAATCAGCCCCAGCATTTT.